This TCR beta chain was recovered during a study of shared clonotypes between healthy human individuals. General study points: Among donors, clonotype sharing was expected to be affected by sequencing depth.

CDR1 is SGHNT and CDR2 is YYREEE in the germline V gene (reference sequence). V was trimmed by 3 bases and J by 4 bases, leaving 11 bases between them. This CDR3 spans 14 amino acids. Comments on this clone: Its matching antigen is unknown.

Only in-frame clones appear in the TCRdb table, and some are missing; sequencing was by immunoSEQ multiplex PCR. Here the sample spans under 2.5 million clones, 85% to 95% being singletons. The J gene is TRBJ2-1, the V gene TRBV5-4; perhaps TRBD1 as D (7 bases). This TCR came from a man between 18 and 29 years old in good health. Some clones in this sample may be carry-over from other donors' samples. The sample taken for sequencing was naive CD4+ T cells from PBMCs. Subset described: CD45RA+ positively selected. The CDR3 reads CASSSRDSYNEQFF. Here the CDR3 DNA reads TGTGCCAGCAGCTCGCGGGACAGTTACAATGAGCAGTTCTTC.